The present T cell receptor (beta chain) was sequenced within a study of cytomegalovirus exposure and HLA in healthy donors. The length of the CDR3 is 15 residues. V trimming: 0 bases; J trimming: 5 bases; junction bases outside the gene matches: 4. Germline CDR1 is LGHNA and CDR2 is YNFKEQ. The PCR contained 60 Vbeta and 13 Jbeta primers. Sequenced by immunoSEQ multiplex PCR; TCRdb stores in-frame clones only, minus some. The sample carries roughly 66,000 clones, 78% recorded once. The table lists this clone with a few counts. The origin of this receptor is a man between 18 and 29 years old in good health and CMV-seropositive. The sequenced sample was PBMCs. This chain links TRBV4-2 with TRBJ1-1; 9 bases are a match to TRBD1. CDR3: CASSQETGGFTEAFF. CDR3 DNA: TGTGCCAGCAGCCAAGAAACAGGGGGCTTTACTGAAGCTTTCTTT.